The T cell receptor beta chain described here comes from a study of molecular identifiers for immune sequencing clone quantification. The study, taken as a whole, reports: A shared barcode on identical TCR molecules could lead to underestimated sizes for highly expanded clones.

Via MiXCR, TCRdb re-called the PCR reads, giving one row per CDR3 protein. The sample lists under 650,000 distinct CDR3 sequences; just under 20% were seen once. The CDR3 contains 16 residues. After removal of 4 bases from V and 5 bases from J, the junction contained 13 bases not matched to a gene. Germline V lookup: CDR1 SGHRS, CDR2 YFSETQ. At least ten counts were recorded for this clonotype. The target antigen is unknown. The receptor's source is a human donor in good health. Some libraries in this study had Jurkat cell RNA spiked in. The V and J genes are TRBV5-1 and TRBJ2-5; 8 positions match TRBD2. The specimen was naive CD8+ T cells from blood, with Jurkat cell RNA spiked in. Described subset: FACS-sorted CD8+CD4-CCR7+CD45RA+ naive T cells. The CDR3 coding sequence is TGCGCCAGCAGCGCGGACCAGCGGGAGACCCATGAGACCCAGTACTTC. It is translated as CASSADQRETHETQYF.